A selection of T cell receptor beta chains follows, all from one sample in a study of cytomegalovirus exposure and HLA in healthy donors. The assay was immunoSEQ multiplex PCR, and TCRdb's table has in-frame clones only and misses some. The table lists 150,000 or so clones, 85% to 90% of them singletons. Source material: PBMCs. These receptors were taken from a woman aged 30 to 39 in good health and CMV-seropositive. Both conserved end residues are part of each CDR3. The order of the fields is V gene, D gene, J gene, clone size, CDR3 protein, CDR3 DNA. A D gene is named only where the DNA matches it firmly. Size tells how often a clone was seen (once, few, many) or the class of an expanded clone, and some rows leave it out.

v_gene: TRBV4-1; d_gene: TRBD2; j_gene: TRBJ2-7; abundance: NA; CDR3aa: CASSRSGAYEQYF; CDR3nt: TGCGCCAGCAGCCGAAGCGGGGCCTACGAGCAGTACTTC
v_gene: TRBV19; d_gene: NA; j_gene: TRBJ1-2; abundance: NA; CDR3aa: CASSPYRGYGYTF; CDR3nt: TGTGCCAGTAGCCCTTACCGCGGGTATGGCTACACCTTC
v_gene: TRBV10-1; d_gene: TRBD1; j_gene: TRBJ2-5; abundance: once; CDR3aa: CASRPGTGALYPQETQYF; CDR3nt: TGCGCCAGCAGGCCGGGGACAGGAGCCCTATACCCCCAAGAGACCCAGTACTTC
v_gene: TRBV7-9; d_gene: TRBD1; j_gene: TRBJ2-1; abundance: NA; CDR3aa: CASSWTRGTVLNEQFF; CDR3nt: TGTGCCAGCAGCTGGACGAGAGGGACAGTTTTGAATGAGCAGTTCTTC
v_gene: TRBV4-1; d_gene: NA; j_gene: TRBJ1-1; abundance: NA; CDR3aa: CASSQDPGGAEAFF; CDR3nt: TGCGCCAGCAGCCAAGATCCGGGGGGAGCTGAAGCTTTCTTT
v_gene: TRBV28; d_gene: TRBD1; j_gene: TRBJ2-5; abundance: NA; CDR3aa: CASSPNNRGFQETQYF; CDR3nt: TGTGCCAGCAGCCCTAATAACAGGGGATTCCAAGAGACCCAGTACTTC
v_gene: TRBV5-8; d_gene: TRBD2; j_gene: TRBJ2-1; abundance: NA; CDR3aa: CASSPGLAAYNEQFF; CDR3nt: TGTGCCAGCAGCCCCGGACTAGCTGCCTACAATGAGCAGTTCTTC
v_gene: TRBV2; d_gene: NA; j_gene: TRBJ2-1; abundance: NA; CDR3aa: CASSKELNEQFF; CDR3nt: TGTGCCAGCAGTAAGGAGCTTAATGAGCAGTTCTTC
v_gene: TRBV4-1; d_gene: NA; j_gene: TRBJ1-3; abundance: few; CDR3aa: CASSPVGTGPGNTIYF; CDR3nt: TGCGCCAGCAGCCCGGTAGGAACAGGGCCTGGAAACACCATATATTTT
v_gene: TRBV6-5; d_gene: TRBD2; j_gene: TRBJ2-7; abundance: once; CDR3aa: CASSYAGGGTYEQYF; CDR3nt: TGTGCCAGCAGTTACGCGGGGGGGGGAACCTACGAGCAGTACTTC
v_gene: TRBV28; d_gene: TRBD1; j_gene: TRBJ1-5; abundance: NA; CDR3aa: CASSRYRDREGQPQHF; CDR3nt: TGTGCCAGCAGTCGGTACCGAGACAGGGAAGGCCAGCCCCAGCATTTT
v_gene: TRBV5-6; d_gene: TRBD2; j_gene: TRBJ2-3; abundance: NA; CDR3aa: CASSSTGGPDTQYF; CDR3nt: TGTGCCAGCAGCTCCACGGGGGGGCCGGATACGCAGTATTTT
v_gene: TRBV7-2; d_gene: TRBD2; j_gene: TRBJ2-5; abundance: NA; CDR3aa: CASSPGLAYQETQYF; CDR3nt: TGTGCCAGCAGCCCAGGACTAGCCTACCAAGAGACCCAGTACTTC
v_gene: TRBV15; d_gene: TRBD1; j_gene: TRBJ2-7; abundance: NA; CDR3aa: CATSRSGTGPSKEQYF; CDR3nt: TGTGCCACCAGCAGATCGGGGACAGGCCCATCTAAAGAGCAGTACTTC
v_gene: TRBV5-4; d_gene: NA; j_gene: TRBJ1-3; abundance: NA; CDR3aa: CASSQISGNTIYF; CDR3nt: TGTGCCAGCAGCCAGATCTCTGGAAACACCATATATTTT
v_gene: TRBV28; d_gene: NA; j_gene: TRBJ2-1; abundance: NA; CDR3aa: CASSDTVAINEQFF; CDR3nt: TGTGCCAGCAGTGACACCGTAGCGATCAATGAGCAGTTCTTC
v_gene: TRBV20-1; d_gene: NA; j_gene: TRBJ2-7; abundance: NA; CDR3aa: CSSTYGYEQYF; CDR3nt: TGCAGTTCGACCTACGGGTACGAGCAGTACTTC
v_gene: TRBV7-2; d_gene: NA; j_gene: TRBJ1-6; abundance: NA; CDR3aa: CASSLLPGRGNSPLHF; CDR3nt: TGTGCCAGCAGCTTATTACCAGGTCGGGGTAATTCACCCCTCCACTTT
v_gene: TRBV7-9; d_gene: NA; j_gene: TRBJ2-3; abundance: few; CDR3aa: CASSSTGGSDTQYF; CDR3nt: TGTGCCAGCAGCTCTACTGGGGGGTCAGATACGCAGTATTTT
v_gene: TRBV5-1; d_gene: TRBD2; j_gene: TRBJ2-7; abundance: NA; CDR3aa: CASSFLPRGGLYEQYF; CDR3nt: TGCGCCAGCAGCTTCCTGCCCCGGGGAGGGCTCTACGAGCAGTACTTC
v_gene: TRBV2; d_gene: NA; j_gene: TRBJ2-1; abundance: NA; CDR3aa: CASIGQHNHQFF; CDR3nt: TGTGCCAGCATTGGGCAACACAATCACCAGTTCTTC
v_gene: TRBV7-9; d_gene: NA; j_gene: TRBJ2-7; abundance: NA; CDR3aa: CASSLVRGRAYEQYF; CDR3nt: TGTGCCAGCAGCTTAGTCAGGGGCAGGGCCTACGAGCAGTACTTC
v_gene: TRBV11-2; d_gene: NA; j_gene: TRBJ2-1; abundance: NA; CDR3aa: CASSFTGTNEQFF; CDR3nt: TGTGCCAGCAGCTTCACCGGGACTAATGAGCAGTTCTTC
v_gene: TRBV5-6; d_gene: NA; j_gene: TRBJ2-7; abundance: once; CDR3aa: CASSGQWGQYYEQYF; CDR3nt: TGTGCCAGCAGCGGTCAGTGGGGGCAATACTACGAGCAGTACTTC
v_gene: TRBV7-2; d_gene: TRBD1; j_gene: TRBJ1-5; abundance: NA; CDR3aa: CASSSGQGTQPQHF; CDR3nt: TGTGCCAGCAGCTCCGGACAGGGGACTCAGCCCCAGCATTTT
v_gene: TRBV28; d_gene: NA; j_gene: TRBJ2-7; abundance: NA; CDR3aa: CASSNRVPYEQYF; CDR3nt: TGTGCCAGCAGTAACAGGGTTCCCTACGAGCAGTACTTC
v_gene: TRBV19; d_gene: TRBD1; j_gene: TRBJ1-2; abundance: NA; CDR3aa: CASSIRTGSYGYTF; CDR3nt: TGTGCCAGTAGTATACGGACAGGTTCGTATGGCTACACCTTC
v_gene: TRBV5-6; d_gene: NA; j_gene: TRBJ2-4; abundance: NA; CDR3aa: CASSLAPGKNIQYF; CDR3nt: TGTGCCAGCAGCTTGGCACCGGGCAAAAACATTCAGTACTTC
v_gene: TRBV7-3; d_gene: NA; j_gene: TRBJ2-1; abundance: NA; CDR3aa: CASSLYVYNEQFF; CDR3nt: TGTGCCAGCAGCTTATATGTCTACAATGAGCAGTTCTTC
v_gene: TRBV29-1; d_gene: NA; j_gene: TRBJ2-7; abundance: NA; CDR3aa: CSVGGGYEQYF; CDR3nt: TGCAGCGTTGGTGGCGGCTACGAGCAGTACTTC
v_gene: TRBV27; d_gene: NA; j_gene: TRBJ1-6; abundance: NA; CDR3aa: CASSLLSSHNSPLHF; CDR3nt: TGTGCCAGCAGTTTATTATCCTCCCATAATTCACCCCTCCACTTT
v_gene: TRBV28; d_gene: NA; j_gene: TRBJ2-1; abundance: NA; CDR3aa: CASESGGSYNEQFF; CDR3nt: TGTGCCAGTGAGAGTGGGGGGAGCTACAATGAGCAGTTCTTC
v_gene: TRBV5-1; d_gene: TRBD1; j_gene: TRBJ2-3; abundance: NA; CDR3aa: CASSLQGALTDTQYF; CDR3nt: TGCGCCAGCAGCTTGCAGGGGGCCTTGACAGATACGCAGTATTTT
v_gene: TRBV6-1; d_gene: TRBD1; j_gene: TRBJ2-2; abundance: NA; CDR3aa: CASSETGQSNTGELFF; CDR3nt: TGTGCCAGCAGTGAGACGGGACAGTCTAACACCGGGGAGCTGTTTTTT
v_gene: TRBV7-2; d_gene: NA; j_gene: TRBJ2-7; abundance: NA; CDR3aa: CASSLQEAREQYF; CDR3nt: TGTGCCAGCAGCTTACAGGAGGCTCGGGAGCAGTACTTC
v_gene: TRBV28; d_gene: NA; j_gene: TRBJ2-1; abundance: NA; CDR3aa: CASSSIAVWDNEQFF; CDR3nt: TGTGCCAGCAGTTCGATAGCGGTCTGGGACAATGAGCAGTTCTTC
v_gene: TRBV6-6; d_gene: NA; j_gene: TRBJ2-1; abundance: NA; CDR3aa: CASSYSPRGKQFF; CDR3nt: TGTGCCAGCAGTTACTCGCCGCGGGGTAAGCAGTTCTTC
v_gene: TRBV5-1; d_gene: NA; j_gene: TRBJ1-1; abundance: NA; CDR3aa: CASRLQGENTEAFF; CDR3nt: TGCGCCAGCAGATTACAGGGAGAGAACACTGAAGCTTTCTTT
v_gene: TRBV5-6; d_gene: TRBD2; j_gene: TRBJ2-1; abundance: NA; CDR3aa: CASSWGPSGGVYNEQFF; CDR3nt: TGTGCCAGCAGCTGGGGGCCCAGCGGGGGGGTCTACAATGAGCAGTTCTTC
v_gene: TRBV7-2; d_gene: NA; j_gene: TRBJ2-2; abundance: NA; CDR3aa: CASSTDSRGTGELFF; CDR3nt: TGTGCCAGCAGCACCGATTCGCGGGGCACCGGGGAGCTGTTTTTT
v_gene: TRBV29-1; d_gene: NA; j_gene: TRBJ1-2; abundance: NA; CDR3aa: CSVGGQGDTNINYGYTF; CDR3nt: TGCAGCGTTGGGGGGCAAGGGGACACCAACATTAACTATGGCTACACCTTC
v_gene: TRBV6-5; d_gene: NA; j_gene: TRBJ2-2; abundance: NA; CDR3aa: CASSYSSRDAGELFF; CDR3nt: TGTGCCAGCAGTTACTCGAGCAGGGATGCCGGGGAGCTGTTTTTT
v_gene: TRBV4-1; d_gene: NA; j_gene: TRBJ1-2; abundance: NA; CDR3aa: CASSQANQGGGYTF; CDR3nt: TGCGCCAGCAGCCAAGCAAACCAGGGAGGAGGCTACACCTTC
v_gene: TRBV27; d_gene: NA; j_gene: TRBJ1-6; abundance: NA; CDR3aa: CASSFRPRVPLHF; CDR3nt: TGTGCCAGCAGTTTCCGCCCCCGGGTACCCCTCCACTTT
v_gene: TRBV7-8; d_gene: TRBD2; j_gene: TRBJ2-3; abundance: NA; CDR3aa: CASSLGTSGISTDTQYF; CDR3nt: TGTGCCAGCAGCTTAGGGACTAGCGGGATTAGCACAGATACGCAGTATTTT
v_gene: TRBV2; d_gene: TRBD1; j_gene: TRBJ1-4; abundance: NA; CDR3aa: CASLPLDRAYEKLFF; CDR3nt: TGTGCCAGCTTGCCCCTGGACAGGGCGTATGAAAAACTGTTTTTT
v_gene: TRBV4-2; d_gene: NA; j_gene: TRBJ2-5; abundance: NA; CDR3aa: CASSQDRTGTETQYF; CDR3nt: TGTGCCAGCAGCCAAGATCGAACAGGGACAGAGACCCAGTACTTC
v_gene: TRBV5-1; d_gene: TRBD1; j_gene: TRBJ2-1; abundance: NA; CDR3aa: CASSPGQGLVSNEQFF; CDR3nt: TGCGCCAGCAGCCCCGGACAGGGCCTCGTTTCCAATGAGCAGTTCTTC
v_gene: TRBV27; d_gene: NA; j_gene: TRBJ2-6; abundance: NA; CDR3aa: CASSFQAGANVLTF; CDR3nt: TGTGCCAGCAGTTTTCAGGCTGGGGCCAACGTCCTGACTTTC
v_gene: TRBV5-1; d_gene: NA; j_gene: TRBJ2-2; abundance: NA; CDR3aa: CASSLAGAGLGELFF; CDR3nt: TGCGCCAGCAGCTTAGCAGGGGCCGGCTTAGGGGAGCTGTTTTTT